Each of the 8 T cell receptor beta chains below was sequenced from the same sample in a study of cytomegalovirus exposure and HLA in healthy donors. PCR primers comprised 60 Vbeta and 13 Jbeta primers. TCRdb keeps only in-frame clones here, not all; method: immunoSEQ multiplex PCR. The data show over 150,000 clones, roughly 71% seen once. Sequencing was performed on PBMCs. These receptors were obtained from a male donor in good health and CMV-seropositive.

The chain uses TRBV4-3 and TRBJ2-1; possible D gene TRBD1, 6 bases. Trimming removed 4 bases from V and 2 bases from J, with 12 bases in between. The CDR3 is made up of 15 amino acids. The germline V gene has CDR1 LGHNA and CDR2 YSLEER. The CDR3 DNA is TGCGCCAGCAGCCCCCGCAGGGGCCCCTACAATGAGCAGTTCTTC. This sequence encodes CASSPRRGPYNEQFF.

V is TRBV11-2 and J is TRBJ1-4, with TRBD1 identical over 9 bases. Germline V gene sequence: CDR1 SGHAT, CDR2 FQNNGV. The V gene end was trimmed by 5 bases and the J gene end by 6 bases; junction bases not matched to a gene: 7. The CDR3 has 15 amino acids. CDR3 coding DNA: TGTGCCAGCAGCCTGGGACAGGGAAGGTATGAAAAACTGTTTTTT. It is translated as CASSLGQGRYEKLFF.

This clone was seen a few times. The chain combines TRBV4-3 with TRBJ2-7; 7 bases agree with TRBD1. The CDR3 has 15 residues. J was trimmed by 0 bases and V by 3 bases; bases with no gene match: 5. Germline-derived CDR1 and CDR2 are LGHNA and YSLEER. The CDR3: CASSQLQGSSYEQYF. Here the CDR3 DNA reads TGCGCCAGCAGCCAGCTACAGGGGAGCTCCTACGAGCAGTACTTC.

This clone has a handful of counts. The chain uses TRBV7-2 and TRBJ1-4; 8 positions agree with TRBD1. CDR3 size: 12 residues. In germline, CDR1 is SGHTA, CDR2 FQGNSA. With 8 bases clipped from V and 7 bases from J, the junction kept 3 bases outside the gene matches. DNA of the CDR3: TGTGCCAGCCGGGACAGGTCTGAAAAACTGTTTTTT. This translates into CASRDRSEKLFF.

This chain uses TRBV6-1 with TRBJ2-7; the D gene is possibly TRBD2 (5 bases). V dropped 9 bases and J dropped 0 bases, with 12 bases sitting between them. The CDR3 loop spans 13 amino acids. CDR1 MNHNS and CDR2 SASEGT come from the germline V gene. CDR3 sequence reads: CASSKDFSYEQYF. CDR3 bases: TGTGCCAGTTCCAAGGACTTCTCCTACGAGCAGTACTTC.

The gene calls are TRBV27 and TRBJ2-2; perhaps TRBD2 as D (5 bases). Per the germline V gene, CDR1 is MNHEY and CDR2 is SMNVEV (reference sequence). This CDR3 is built from 14 residues. Trimming left V 4 bases short and J 1 base short, with 7 bases between. CDR3 DNA: TGTGCCAGCAGTTACGGGGTGAACACCGGGGAGCTGTTTTTT. Its translation: CASSYGVNTGELFF.

The chain recombines TRBV5-1 with TRBJ2-7, with 8 bases fitting TRBD2. V shed 4 bases and J 5 bases; nucleotides not matched to a gene: 5. The CDR3 is made up of 13 amino acids. Per germline, CDR1 SGHRS and CDR2 YFSETQ. The CDR3 is CASSTGTRDEQYF. DNA of the CDR3: TGCGCCAGCAGCACCGGGACTAGGGACGAGCAGTACTTC.

The V and J genes are TRBV10-3 and TRBJ1-1; perhaps TRBD1 as D (6 bases). There are 12 residues in the CDR3. The germline V gene encodes CDR1 ENHRY and CDR2 SYGVKD. Trimming cost V 10 bases and J 1 base, with 10 bases left between them. This CDR3 is CATGQPNTEAFF. The DNA of the CDR3 is TGTGCCACCGGACAGCCGAACACTGAAGCTTTCTTT.